A single sample gave rise to the 4 T cell receptor beta chains below, sequenced in a study of T cell responses to AZD1222 COVID-19 vaccine (dated by TCRdb to the early 2020s). The method was the immunoSEQ multiplex PCR assay. This immuneACCESS table, as held by TCRdb, lists in-frame sequences with V and J called but not all clones. Of the missing ones, under half trace to an unresolved V gene in checked studies; the others have no known cause. The sample records under 200,000 clones, about 92% of which are singletons. The ten biggest clones cover 3.6% of the sample. Per the publication, the time point label means: about 28 days (+/-7) after the second vaccine dose. The treatment or condition tag for this specimen amounts to: meningococcal conjugate vaccine given as trial control. Sequenced here: peripheral blood, sampled 28 days after the second dose of the MenACWY control vaccine. The receptor set was obtained from an adult who received the MenACWY meningococcal vaccine as a control.

J is TRBJ1-6 and V is TRBV10-2; D is undetermined. Germline CDR1 reads WSHSY; CDR2 reads SAAADI. The CDR3 has 14 amino acids. V shed 6 bases and J shed 6 bases, with 12 bases lying between them. The CDR3: CASREGGINSPLHF. The CDR3 DNA sequence: TGCGCCAGCAGGGAGGGAGGAATTAATTCACCCCTCCACTTT.

This clone was picked up one time. The rearrangement uses TRBV25-1 and TRBJ1-3; D not resolved. This CDR3 spans 14 amino acids. Trimming removed 1 base from V and 3 bases from J, with 7 bases in between. CDR1 and CDR2 from the germline V gene are MGHDK and SYGVNS. The CDR3 reads CASSESGVGNTIYF. Written as DNA, the CDR3 is TGTGCCAGCAGTGAATCTGGGGTTGGAAACACCATATATTTT.

V is TRBV28 and J is TRBJ2-7; D perhaps matches TRBD2 (6 bases). The CDR3 is made up of 12 amino acids. V was trimmed by 11 bases and J by 5 bases, leaving 16 bases between them. Per germline, CDR1 MDHEN and CDR2 SYDVKM. CDR3 nucleotides: TGTGCCGCCGCGACTACTAGCCACGAGCAGTACTTC. This sequence encodes CAAATTSHEQYF.

The CDR3 nucleotides are TGTGCCAGTAGTATAGGGACACAGGATTACTATGGCTACACCTTC. Translating it yields CASSIGTQDYYGYTF. V usage is TRBV19 and J usage is TRBJ1-2; D possibly corresponds to TRBD1 (5 bases). CDR3 length: 15 residues. Trimming pared 1 base from V and 3 bases from J, leaving 12 bases between. CDR1 and CDR2 (germline): LNHDA, SQIVND (reference sequence).